Each of the 26 T cell receptor beta chains below was sequenced from the same sample in a study of T cells in tumors after PD-1 blockade. Clones were sequenced by immunoSEQ multiplex PCR, and TCRdb holds only the in-frame ones, with some missing. The sample carries approximately 60,000 clones, about 80% recorded once. Sequenced here: PBMCs, sampled before anti-PD-1 treatment. These receptors were collected from a human donor with basal cell carcinoma.

This clone appeared once. This chain joins TRBV7-3 and TRBJ2-5; 8 nucleotides align to TRBD2. Germline V lookup: CDR1 SGHTA, CDR2 FQGTGA. Losses at the gene ends were 6 bases for V and 4 bases for J; bases not matched to a gene: 10. There are 15 residues in the CDR3. The CDR3 is CASSSAPGGLETQYF. DNA for the CDR3: TGTGCCAGCAGTTCTGCCCCGGGGGGGCTAGAGACCCAGTACTTC. The full variable domain, rest sourced from reference TRBV7-3 and TRBJ2-5, is GAGVSQTPSNKVTEKGKYVELRCDPISGHTALYWYRQSLGQGPEFLIYFQGTGAADDSGLPNDRFFAVRPEGSVSTLKIQRTERGDSAVYLCASSSAPGGLETQYFGPGTRLLVL.

J is TRBJ1-2 and V is TRBV2, with a possible D match to TRBD1 (5 bases). The CDR3 loop spans 15 amino acids. The germline V and J ends were trimmed by 7 bases and 8 bases, with 23 bases remaining between them. The germline V gene encodes CDR1 SNHLY and CDR2 FYNNEI. The DNA of the CDR3 is TGTGCCAGCATAATCTTTCTCGGGACGCCGGGAGGCTACACCTTC. Protein sequence: CASIIFLGTPGGYTF.

V is TRBV3-1 (or the pseudogene TRBV3-2) and J is TRBJ1-1; a weak D match, TRBD1 (6 bases). V shed 2 bases and J shed 4 bases, with 8 bases lying between them. Germline lookup yields CDR1 LGHDT and CDR2 YNNKEL (reference sequence). The CDR3 loop spans 13 amino acids. CDR3 loop: CASSQLQGTEAFF. The CDR3 DNA is TGTGCCAGCAGCCAACTACAGGGCACTGAAGCTTTCTTT.

CDR3 in DNA: TGTGCCAGTAGTAGGCAGGGCATGTACGAGCAGTACTTC. It specifies CASSRQGMYEQYF. The V and J genes are TRBV19 and TRBJ2-7, with D perhaps TRBD1 (5 bases). The CDR3 runs to 13 residues. The ends were cut back, 4 bases at V and 4 bases at J, with 11 bases in the middle. Germline V gene data show CDR1 as LNHDA and CDR2 as SQIVND (reference sequence).

This rearrangement joins TRBV9 to TRBJ2-1, with 9 bases fitting TRBD2. The junction had 8 bases not matched to a gene; V was cut back by 4 bases and J by 6 bases. Germline loops: CDR1 SGDLS, CDR2 YYNGEE. The CDR3 is made up of 15 amino acids. The chain's CDR3 is CASSISGGFANEQFF. In DNA, the CDR3 is TGTGCCAGCAGCATAAGCGGGGGGTTCGCCAATGAGCAGTTCTTC.

The chain has TRBV19 and TRBJ2-7; D not resolved. The germline CDR1 and CDR2 sequences are LNHDA and SQIVND (reference sequence). The CDR3 loop spans 13 amino acids. The germline V and J ends were trimmed by 3 bases and 2 bases, with 8 bases remaining between them. The CDR3 sequence: CASSMDRAYEQYF. CDR3 nucleotide sequence: TGTGCCAGTAGTATGGACCGGGCCTACGAGCAGTACTTC.

The chain couples TRBV7-9 to TRBJ1-1; D unresolved. Deletions cut 8 bases from V and 4 bases from J, with 14 bases between. Looked up from germline, CDR1 is SEHNR and CDR2 is FQNEAQ (reference sequence). The CDR3 is 13 residues long. The CDR3: CASAEFVSTEAFF. CDR3 DNA sequence: TGTGCCAGCGCGGAATTTGTATCCACTGAAGCTTTCTTT.

This clone was detected only once. The J gene is TRBJ2-7, the V gene TRBV7-2; 10 bases align to TRBD2. Germline CDR1 and CDR2: SGHTA and FQGNSA. The CDR3 totals 15 residues. With 1 base clipped from V and 2 bases from J, the junction kept 2 bases outside the gene matches. The DNA for the CDR3 is TGTGCCAGCAGCTTAGAGCGGGGGGGTCCCTACGAGCAGTACTTC. Protein sequence: CASSLERGGPYEQYF.

The V gene is TRBV25-1, the J gene TRBJ2-1, with TRBD2 matching 14 bases. The CDR3 has 16 amino acids. V lost 3 bases to trimming and J lost 6 bases; unmatched junction nucleotides: 4. Germline V CDR1 and CDR2: MGHDK, SYGVNS. CDR3 residues: CASSDSTSGGANEQFF. The CDR3 region has the DNA TGTGCCAGCAGTGACTCGACTAGCGGGGGGGCCAATGAGCAGTTCTTC. The entire variable domain, with the rest obtained from reference TRBV25-1 and TRBJ2-1, is as follows: EADIYQTPRYLVIGTGKKITLECSQTMGHDKMYWYQQDPGMELHLIHYSYGVNSTEKGDLSSESTVSRIRTEHFPLTLESARPSHTSQYLCASSDSTSGGANEQFFGPGTRLTVL.

The chain combines TRBV9 with TRBJ2-1; 12 bases are a match to TRBD2. Germline CDR1 is SGDLS and CDR2 is YYNGEE. V shed 3 bases and J 15 bases; nucleotides not matched to a gene: 13. The CDR3 extends over 15 amino acids. The CDR3 nucleotides read TGTGCCAGCAGCGAGCCCCCTAGCGGGGGGGTTGGTACGTTCTTC. Its translation is CASSEPPSGGVGTFF. The entire variable domain, with the rest obtained from reference TRBV9 and TRBJ2-1, is as follows: DSGVTQTPKHLITATGQRVTLRCSPRSGDLSVYWYQQSLDQGLQFLIQYYNGEERAKGNILERFSAQQFPDLHSELNLSSLELGDSALYFCASSEPPSGGVGTFFGPGTRLTVL.

This clone was seen once. The J gene is TRBJ1-5, the V gene TRBV6-5, with D tentatively TRBD1 (5 bases). Germline V gene lookup returns CDR1 MNHEY and CDR2 SVGAGI. Trimming removed 7 bases from V and 4 bases from J, with 14 bases in between. This CDR3 is 14 amino acids long. The CDR3 DNA is TGTGCCAGCAAGATCGACAGCTATAATCAGCCCCAGCATTTT. This translates into CASKIDSYNQPQHF.

The chain has TRBV9 and TRBJ1-3; TRBD1 aligns across 10 bases. The trim removed 4 bases at V and 2 bases at J, leaving 3 bases unmatched. Germline V gene sequence: CDR1 SGDLS, CDR2 YYNGEE. The CDR3 is 15 residues long. CDR3 in DNA: TGTGCCAGCAGCTCGGGGACAGGGGCTGGAAACACCATATATTTT. This codes for CASSSGTGAGNTIYF.

The V gene is TRBV3-1 (or the pseudogene TRBV3-2), the J gene TRBJ1-2; D ambiguous. Deletions cut 3 bases from V and 4 bases from J, with 12 bases between. This CDR3 region has 14 residues. CDR1 is LGHDT and CDR2 is YNNKEL in the germline V gene (reference sequence). The CDR3, as DNA: TGTGCCAGCAGCCATTACAGCTCTGGCTATGGCTACACCTTC. It yields the protein CASSHYSSGYGYTF.

This rearrangement joins TRBV15 to TRBJ2-1, with TRBD1 matching 7 bases. Trimming took 3 bases from V and 10 from J; bases not matched to a gene: 6. CDR3 length equals 13 residues. Germline lookup yields CDR1 LNHNV and CDR2 YYDKDF (reference sequence). The CDR3 here is CATSRARQGEQFF. CDR3 DNA sequence: TGTGCCACCAGCAGGGCCAGACAGGGAGAGCAGTTCTTC.

This chain joins TRBV1 and TRBJ1-3. TRBV1 is termed a pseudogene. This CDR3 is built from 18 residues. In DNA, the CDR3 is TGCACCAGCAGCCACCGGACGCCTGAACCTTTATCTGGAAACACCATATATTTT. This gives the protein CTSSHRTPEPLSGNTIYF.

This clone occurred a few times. The chain links TRBV6-4 to TRBJ2-1, with TRBD1 as a possible D gene (6 bases). This CDR3 is 14 amino acids long. Germline lookup yields CDR1 MRHNA and CDR2 SNTAGT. V was clipped by 4 bases and J by 10 bases, with 17 bases between them. The DNA for the CDR3 is TGTGCCAGCAGTGGCACGTCAGGGGTTGGGGAGCAGTTCTTC. It translates to CASSGTSGVGEQFF.

This chain uses TRBV5-1 with TRBJ2-2; 11 bases are shared with TRBD2. This CDR3 contains 19 residues. Germline V CDR1 and CDR2: SGHRS, YFSETQ. V shed 4 bases, J shed 0 bases, and the junction held 11 bases outside the gene matches. CDR3 in amino acids: CASSTFALAGGPNTGELFF. The CDR3 DNA reads TGCGCCAGCAGCACATTCGCGCTAGCGGGGGGCCCGAACACCGGGGAGCTGTTTTTT.

The chain carries TRBV5-1 and TRBJ2-2, with D maybe TRBD1 (5 bases). Trimming shortened V by 1 base and J by 5 bases, and 6 bases separated the two germline ends. The germline V gene encodes CDR1 SGHRS and CDR2 YFSETQ. The CDR3 has 13 residues. CDR3: CASSLSGTGELFF. The CDR3 DNA reads as TGCGCCAGCAGCTTGTCAGGGACCGGGGAGCTGTTTTTT.

The chain carries TRBV5-1 and TRBJ2-7; maybe TRBD2 (6 bases). The V and J ends lost 0 bases and 0 bases respectively, with 13 bases between them. The CDR3 totals 16 residues. The V gene's germline CDR1 is SGHRS and CDR2 YFSETQ. The CDR3 protein is CASSLDDSGSSYEQYF. In DNA form, the CDR3 reads TGCGCCAGCAGCTTGGATGACTCCGGGAGCTCCTACGAGCAGTACTTC.

The gene calls are TRBV5-1 and TRBJ2-5, with D perhaps being TRBD1 or TRBD2 (5 bases each). In germline, CDR1 is SGHRS, CDR2 YFSETQ. V dropped 1 base and J dropped 5 bases, with 15 bases sitting between them. The CDR3 sequence is 15 residues long. The CDR3 is CASSLLDGAGETQYF. The CDR3 coding sequence is TGCGCCAGCAGCTTGCTGGACGGGGCCGGGGAGACCCAGTACTTC.

This clone was seen a few times. The chain combines TRBV3-1 (or the pseudogene TRBV3-2) with TRBJ2-7; a weak D match, TRBD1 (5 bases). Germline V gene data show CDR1 as LGHDT and CDR2 as YNNKEL (reference sequence). The germline V and J ends were trimmed by 5 bases and 3 bases, with 14 bases remaining between them. This CDR3 contains 14 residues. The CDR3 nucleotides read TGTGCCAGCAGCTTCAGGGTAACCCTCTACGAGCAGTACTTC. It yields the protein CASSFRVTLYEQYF.

This clone is a singleton in its sample. CDR3 loop: CASSLGQGGGEQYF. In DNA, the CDR3 is TGTGCCAGCAGCTTGGGGCAGGGTGGGGGCGAGCAGTACTTC. The gene calls are TRBV5-4 and TRBJ2-7; either TRBD1 or TRBD2 may fit D (5 bases each). The CDR3 runs to 14 residues. Germline V gene sequence: CDR1 SGHNT, CDR2 YYREEE (reference sequence). Trimming cost V 0 bases and J 6 bases, with 13 bases left between them.

The chain recombines TRBV6-5 with TRBJ2-1, with TRBD1 matching over 8 bases. Germline V gene data show CDR1 as MNHEY and CDR2 as SVGAGI. Trimming cost V 4 bases and J 8 bases; bases outside gene matches: 7. This CDR3 has 14 residues. For the CDR3, the DNA is TGTGCCAGCAGTTCAAGGACAGGGTCCCATGAGCAGTTCTTC. It translates to CASSSRTGSHEQFF.

The genes are TRBV29-1 and TRBJ1-2, with 8 bases identical to TRBD1. The V segment lost 1 base and the J segment 8 bases; nucleotides outside the gene matches: 6. The CDR3 extends over 13 amino acids. Germline values: CDR1 SQVTM, CDR2 ANQGSEA. CDR3 sequence reads: CSVEGQGAGGYTF. The DNA for the CDR3 is TGCAGCGTTGAAGGTCAGGGGGCGGGAGGCTACACCTTC.

J is TRBJ2-5 and V is TRBV9; D is unresolved. V lost 0 bases, J lost 4 bases, and 10 bases lay in between. Germline V gene lookup returns CDR1 SGDLS and CDR2 YYNGEE. The CDR3 contains 14 residues. The CDR3 loop is CASSVGGPSETQYF. In nucleotides, the CDR3 is TGTGCCAGCAGCGTAGGCGGACCTTCAGAGACCCAGTACTTC.

V is TRBV2 and J is TRBJ2-2, with unresolved D. There are 13 residues in the CDR3. The V gene's germline CDR1 is SNHLY and CDR2 FYNNEI. The V end lost 4 bases, the J end lost 4 bases, and 7 bases lay between the germline ends. The CDR3 sequence is CASSVESTGELFF. CDR3 sequence (DNA): TGTGCCAGCAGTGTCGAAAGCACCGGGGAGCTGTTTTTT.